This T cell receptor (beta chain) was sequenced in a study of cytomegalovirus exposure and HLA in healthy donors. V was shortened by 5 bases and J by 6 bases, with 18 bases between the two germline ends. The CDR3 is 15 amino acids. Germline V CDR1 and CDR2: SGHTA, FQGTGA. Sequencing was performed with immunoSEQ multiplex PCR; in TCRdb, only in-frame clones are kept and a portion is missing. The table lists approximately 110,000 clones, 90% to 95% of them singletons. The sequence was collected from a woman aged 18-29 years in good health and CMV-seronegative. This chain links TRBV7-3 with TRBJ2-3; tentative D call: TRBD2 (6 bases). Sequenced input: PBMCs. Written as DNA, the CDR3 is TGTGCCAGCAGCCCTGGGACTGGCCGCGGGGATACGCAGTATTTT. The encoded protein is CASSPGTGRGDTQYF. Complete variable domain (other parts from reference TRBV7-3 and TRBJ2-3): GAGVSQTPSNKVTEKGKYVELRCDPISGHTALYWYRQSLGQGPEFLIYFQGTGAADDSGLPNDRFFAVRPEGSVSTLKIQRTERGDSAVYLCASSPGTGRGDTQYFGPGTRLTVL.